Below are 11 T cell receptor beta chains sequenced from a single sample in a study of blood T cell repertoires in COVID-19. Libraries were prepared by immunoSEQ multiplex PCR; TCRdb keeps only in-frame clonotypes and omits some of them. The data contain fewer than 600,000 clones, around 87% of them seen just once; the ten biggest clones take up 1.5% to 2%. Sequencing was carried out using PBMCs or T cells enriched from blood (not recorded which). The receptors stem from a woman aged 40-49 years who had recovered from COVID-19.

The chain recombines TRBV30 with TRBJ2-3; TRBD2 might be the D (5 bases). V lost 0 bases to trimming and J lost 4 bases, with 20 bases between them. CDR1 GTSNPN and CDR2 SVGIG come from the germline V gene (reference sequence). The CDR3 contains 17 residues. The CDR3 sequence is CAWSVYERDKASDTQYF. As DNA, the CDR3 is TGTGCCTGGAGTGTATATGAGAGGGATAAGGCATCAGATACGCAGTATTTT.

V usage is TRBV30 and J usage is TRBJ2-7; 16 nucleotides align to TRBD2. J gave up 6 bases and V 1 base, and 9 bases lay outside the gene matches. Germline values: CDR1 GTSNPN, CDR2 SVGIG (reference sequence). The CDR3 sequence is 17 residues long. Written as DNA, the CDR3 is TGTGCCTGGAGTGCTCCCGGGACTAGCGGGAGGGCTGGCGAGCAGTACTTC. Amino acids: CAWSAPGTSGRAGEQYF.

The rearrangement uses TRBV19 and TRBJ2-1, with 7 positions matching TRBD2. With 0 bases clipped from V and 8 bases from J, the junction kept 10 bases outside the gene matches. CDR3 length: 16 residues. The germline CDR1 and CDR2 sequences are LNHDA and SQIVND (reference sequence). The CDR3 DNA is TGTGCCAGTAGTATAGATCGGGGAGGGGCAAGACATGAGCAGTTCTTC. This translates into CASSIDRGGARHEQFF.

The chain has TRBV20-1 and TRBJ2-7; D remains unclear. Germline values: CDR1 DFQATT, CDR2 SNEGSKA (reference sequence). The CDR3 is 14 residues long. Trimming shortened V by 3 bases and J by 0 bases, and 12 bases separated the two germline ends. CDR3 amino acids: CSASRSESSYEQYF. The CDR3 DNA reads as TGCAGTGCTAGTAGGAGCGAAAGCTCCTACGAGCAGTACTTC.

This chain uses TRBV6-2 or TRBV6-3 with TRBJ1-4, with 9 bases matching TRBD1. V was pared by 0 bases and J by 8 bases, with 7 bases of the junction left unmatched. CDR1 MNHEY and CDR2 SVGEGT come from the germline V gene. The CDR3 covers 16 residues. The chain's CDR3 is CASSYSRTGVKEKLFF. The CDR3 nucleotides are TGTGCCAGCAGTTACTCGCGGACAGGGGTGAAGGAAAAACTGTTTTTT.

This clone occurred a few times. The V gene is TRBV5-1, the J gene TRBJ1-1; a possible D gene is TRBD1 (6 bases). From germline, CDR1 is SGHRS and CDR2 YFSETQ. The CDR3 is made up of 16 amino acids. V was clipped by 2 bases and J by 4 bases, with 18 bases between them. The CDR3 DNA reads TGCGCCAGCAGCTTCAACACAGGGAGTGTAAGCACTGAAGCTTTCTTT. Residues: CASSFNTGSVSTEAFF.

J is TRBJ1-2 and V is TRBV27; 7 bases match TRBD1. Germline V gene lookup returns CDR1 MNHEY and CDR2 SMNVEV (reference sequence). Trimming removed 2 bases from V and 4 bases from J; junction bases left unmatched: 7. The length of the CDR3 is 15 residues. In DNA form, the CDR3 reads TGTGCCAGCAGTTTACGACGGACAGGAAGCTATGGCTACACCTTC. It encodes CASSLRRTGSYGYTF.

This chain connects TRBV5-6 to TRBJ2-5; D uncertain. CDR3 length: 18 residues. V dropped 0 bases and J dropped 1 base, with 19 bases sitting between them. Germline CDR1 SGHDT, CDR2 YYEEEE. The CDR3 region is CASSLEVGGWSGQETQYF. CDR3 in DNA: TGTGCCAGCAGCTTGGAGGTCGGTGGCTGGAGTGGCCAAGAGACCCAGTACTTC.

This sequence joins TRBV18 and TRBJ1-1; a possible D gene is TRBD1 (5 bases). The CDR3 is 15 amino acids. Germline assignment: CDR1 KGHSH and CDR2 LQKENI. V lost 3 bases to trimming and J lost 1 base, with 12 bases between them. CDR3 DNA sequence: TGTGCCAGCTCACCTCAGGGAAGTAAGAACACTGAAGCTTTCTTT. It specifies CASSPQGSKNTEAFF. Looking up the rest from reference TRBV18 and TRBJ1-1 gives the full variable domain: NAGVMQNPRHLVRRRGQEARLRCSPMKGHSHVYWYRQLPEEGLKFMVYLQKENIIDESGMPKERFSAEFPKEGPSILRIQQVVRGDSAAYFCASSPQGSKNTEAFFGQGTRLTVV.

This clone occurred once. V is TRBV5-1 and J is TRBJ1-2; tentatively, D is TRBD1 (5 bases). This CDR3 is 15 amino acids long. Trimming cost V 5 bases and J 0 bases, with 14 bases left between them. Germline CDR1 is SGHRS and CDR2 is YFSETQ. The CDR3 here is CASRIPTDTNYGYTF. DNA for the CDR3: TGCGCCAGCAGAATTCCGACAGACACTAACTATGGCTACACCTTC.

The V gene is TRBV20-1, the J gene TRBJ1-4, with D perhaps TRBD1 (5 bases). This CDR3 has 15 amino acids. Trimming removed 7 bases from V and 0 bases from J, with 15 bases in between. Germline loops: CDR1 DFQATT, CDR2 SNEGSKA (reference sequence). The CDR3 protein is CSVREGAATNEKLFF. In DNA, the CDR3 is TGCAGTGTTCGTGAAGGGGCCGCAACTAATGAAAAACTGTTTTTT.